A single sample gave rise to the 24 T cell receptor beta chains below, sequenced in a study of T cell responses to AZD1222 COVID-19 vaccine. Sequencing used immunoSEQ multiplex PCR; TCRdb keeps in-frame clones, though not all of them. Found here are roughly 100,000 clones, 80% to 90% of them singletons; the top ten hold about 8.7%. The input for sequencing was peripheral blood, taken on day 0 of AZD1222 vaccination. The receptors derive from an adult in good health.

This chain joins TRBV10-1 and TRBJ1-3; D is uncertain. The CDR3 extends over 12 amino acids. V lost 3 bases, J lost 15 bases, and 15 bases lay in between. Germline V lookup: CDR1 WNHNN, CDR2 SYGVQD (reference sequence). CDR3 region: CASSDITDPAYF. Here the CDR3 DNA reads TGCGCCAGCAGTGATATCACGGATCCTGCATATTTT.

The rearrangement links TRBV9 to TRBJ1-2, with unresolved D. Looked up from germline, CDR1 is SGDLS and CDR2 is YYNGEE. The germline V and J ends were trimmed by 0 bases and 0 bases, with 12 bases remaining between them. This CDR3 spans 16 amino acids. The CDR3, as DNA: TGTGCCAGCAGCGTAGTAAAGGCGGCCGCTAACTATGGCTACACCTTC. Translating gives CASSVVKAAANYGYTF.

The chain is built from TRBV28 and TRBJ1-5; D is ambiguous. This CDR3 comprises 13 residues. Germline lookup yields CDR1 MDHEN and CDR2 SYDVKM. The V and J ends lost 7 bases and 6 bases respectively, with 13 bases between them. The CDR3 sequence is CASILEGSQPQHF. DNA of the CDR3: TGTGCCAGCATCCTTGAAGGTTCTCAGCCCCAGCATTTT.

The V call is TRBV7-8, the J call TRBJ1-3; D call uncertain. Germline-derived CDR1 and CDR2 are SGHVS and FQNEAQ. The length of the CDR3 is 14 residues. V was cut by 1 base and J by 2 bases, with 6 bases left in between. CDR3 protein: CASSLGEAGNTIYF. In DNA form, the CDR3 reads TGTGCCAGCAGCTTAGGGGAGGCTGGAAACACCATATATTTT.

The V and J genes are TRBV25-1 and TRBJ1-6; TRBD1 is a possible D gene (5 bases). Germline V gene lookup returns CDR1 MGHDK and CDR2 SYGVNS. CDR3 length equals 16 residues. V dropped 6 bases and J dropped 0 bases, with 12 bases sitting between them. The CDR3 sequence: CASRGLRGSYNSPLHF. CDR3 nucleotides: TGTGCCAGCAGGGGATTGAGGGGCTCCTATAATTCACCCCTCCACTTT.

CDR3 nucleotide sequence: TGTGCCAGCAGCATAAAACCGGGACAGGGTTTATATAGCAATCAGCCCCAGCATTTT. Translating it yields CASSIKPGQGLYSNQPQHF. The J gene is TRBJ1-5, the V gene TRBV5-6; 9 nucleotides line up with TRBD1. CDR1 is SGHDT, CDR2 YYEEEE, per germline. Unmatched junction bases numbered 14, after V lost 4 bases and J lost 0 bases. There are 19 residues in the CDR3.

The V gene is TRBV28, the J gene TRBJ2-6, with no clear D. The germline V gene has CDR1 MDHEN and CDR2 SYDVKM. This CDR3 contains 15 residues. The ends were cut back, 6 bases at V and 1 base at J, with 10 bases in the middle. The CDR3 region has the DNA TGTGCCAGCAGAACGGGCTTGTCTGGGGCCAACGTCCTGACTTTC. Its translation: CASRTGLSGANVLTF.

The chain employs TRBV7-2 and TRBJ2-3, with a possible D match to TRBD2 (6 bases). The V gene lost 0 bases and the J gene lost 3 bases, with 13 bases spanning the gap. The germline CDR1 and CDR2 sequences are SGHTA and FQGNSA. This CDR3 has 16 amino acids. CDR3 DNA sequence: TGTGCCAGCAGCTTAGCGGCGCGGGGCCTGACAGATACGCAGTATTTT. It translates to CASSLAARGLTDTQYF.

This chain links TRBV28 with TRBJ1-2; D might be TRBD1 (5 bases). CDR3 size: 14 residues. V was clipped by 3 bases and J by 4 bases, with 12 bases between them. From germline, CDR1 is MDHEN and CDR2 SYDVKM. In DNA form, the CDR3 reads TGTGCCAGCAGTTTTGACAGCACCTTCTATGGCTACACCTTC. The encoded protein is CASSFDSTFYGYTF.

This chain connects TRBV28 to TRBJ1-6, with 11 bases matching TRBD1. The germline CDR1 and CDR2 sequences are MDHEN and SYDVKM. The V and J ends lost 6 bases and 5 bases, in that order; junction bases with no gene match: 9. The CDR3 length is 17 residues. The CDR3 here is CASRTTDRGPNNSPLHF. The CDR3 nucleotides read TGTGCCAGCAGAACAACGGACAGGGGGCCGAATAATTCACCCCTCCACTTT.

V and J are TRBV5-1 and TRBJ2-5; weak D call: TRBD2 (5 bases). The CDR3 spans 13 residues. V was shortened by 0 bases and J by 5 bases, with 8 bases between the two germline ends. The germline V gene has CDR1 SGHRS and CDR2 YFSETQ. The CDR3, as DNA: TGCGCCAGCAGCTTGGAAGCGGCGGAGACCCAGTACTTC. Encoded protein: CASSLEAAETQYF.

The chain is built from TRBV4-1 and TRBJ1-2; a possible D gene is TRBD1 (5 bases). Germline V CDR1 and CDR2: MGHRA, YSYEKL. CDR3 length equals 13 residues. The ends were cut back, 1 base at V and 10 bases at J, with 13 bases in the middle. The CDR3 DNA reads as TGCGCCAGCAGCCAAGCAGGCAGGGTCGACTACACCTTC. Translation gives CASSQAGRVDYTF.

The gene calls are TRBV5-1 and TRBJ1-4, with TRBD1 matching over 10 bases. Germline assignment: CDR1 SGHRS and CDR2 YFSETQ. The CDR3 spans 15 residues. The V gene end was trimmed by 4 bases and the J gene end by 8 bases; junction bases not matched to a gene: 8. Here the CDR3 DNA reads TGCGCCAGCAGCCACGGGGACAGGGGTAGAGAAAAACTGTTTTTT. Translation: CASSHGDRGREKLFF.

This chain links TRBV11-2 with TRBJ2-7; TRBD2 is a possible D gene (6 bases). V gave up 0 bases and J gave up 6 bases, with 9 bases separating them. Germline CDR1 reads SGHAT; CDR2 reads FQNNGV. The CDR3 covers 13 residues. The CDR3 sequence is CASSLEGLFEQYF. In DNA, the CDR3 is TGTGCCAGCAGCTTAGAAGGACTATTCGAGCAGTACTTC.

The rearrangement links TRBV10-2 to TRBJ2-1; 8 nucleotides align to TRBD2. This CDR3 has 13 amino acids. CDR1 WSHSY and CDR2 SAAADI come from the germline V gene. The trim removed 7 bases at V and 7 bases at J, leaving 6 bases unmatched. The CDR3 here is CASNPGGPNEQFF. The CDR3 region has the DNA TGCGCCAGCAATCCGGGGGGGCCTAATGAGCAGTTCTTC.

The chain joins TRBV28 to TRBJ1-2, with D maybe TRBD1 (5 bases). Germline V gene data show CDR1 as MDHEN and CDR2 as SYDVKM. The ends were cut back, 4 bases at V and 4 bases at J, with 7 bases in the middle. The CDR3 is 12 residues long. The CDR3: CASSWGSYGYTF. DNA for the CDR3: TGTGCCAGCAGTTGGGGGTCCTATGGCTACACCTTC.

The CDR3 loop is CASSRTGGSETQYF. The CDR3, as DNA: TGTGCCAGCTCACGGACAGGGGGCTCGGAGACCCAGTACTTC. The rearrangement joins TRBV18 to TRBJ2-5, with TRBD1 matching over 11 bases. Germline CDR1 KGHSH, CDR2 LQKENI. Trimming at V came to 4 bases and at J to 5 bases, leaving 3 bases not matched to a gene. The CDR3 totals 14 residues.

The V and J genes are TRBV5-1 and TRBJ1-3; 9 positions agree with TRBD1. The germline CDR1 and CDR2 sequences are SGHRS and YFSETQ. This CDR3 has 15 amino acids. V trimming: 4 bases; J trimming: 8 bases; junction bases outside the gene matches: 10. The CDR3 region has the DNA TGCGCCAGCAGCCTCATTTGGGACAGGGCTGACACCATATATTTT. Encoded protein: CASSLIWDRADTIYF.

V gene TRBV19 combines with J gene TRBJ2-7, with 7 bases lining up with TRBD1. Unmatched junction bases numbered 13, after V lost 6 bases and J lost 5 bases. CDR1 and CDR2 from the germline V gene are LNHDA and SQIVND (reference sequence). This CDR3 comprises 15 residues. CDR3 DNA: TGTGCCAGTAGCGAAACCGGACAGGTTGTCCACGAGCAGTACTTC. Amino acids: CASSETGQVVHEQYF.

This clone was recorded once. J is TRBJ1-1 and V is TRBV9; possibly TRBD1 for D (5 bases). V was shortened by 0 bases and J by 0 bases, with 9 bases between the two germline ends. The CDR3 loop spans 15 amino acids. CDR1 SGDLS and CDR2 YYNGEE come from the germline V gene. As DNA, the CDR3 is TGTGCCAGCAGCGTAGGGTGGGGGATGAACACTGAAGCTTTCTTT. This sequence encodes CASSVGWGMNTEAFF.

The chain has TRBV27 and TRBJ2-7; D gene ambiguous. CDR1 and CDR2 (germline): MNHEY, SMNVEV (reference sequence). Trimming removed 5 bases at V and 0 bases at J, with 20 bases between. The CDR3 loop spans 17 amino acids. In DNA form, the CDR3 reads TGTGCCAGCAGTCCTAGGCCCATCGGGCCCGGCTCCTACGAGCAGTACTTC. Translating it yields CASSPRPIGPGSYEQYF.

The CDR3 bases are TGTGCCAGCAGCTTGGCAGAGACCCAGTACTTC. Its protein is CASSLAETQYF. V and J are TRBV5-6 and TRBJ2-5; D uncertain. Between the trimmed V and J ends, which lost 0 bases and 4 bases, there was a span of 1 base. CDR1 is SGHDT and CDR2 is YYEEEE in the germline V gene. This CDR3 region has 11 residues.

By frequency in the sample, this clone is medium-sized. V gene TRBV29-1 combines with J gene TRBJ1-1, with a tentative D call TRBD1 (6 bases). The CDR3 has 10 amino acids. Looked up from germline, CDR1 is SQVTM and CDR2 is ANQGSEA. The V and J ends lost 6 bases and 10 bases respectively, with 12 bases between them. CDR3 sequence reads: CSVRQARAFF. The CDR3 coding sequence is TGCAGCGTCAGACAGGCTCGAGCTTTCTTT.

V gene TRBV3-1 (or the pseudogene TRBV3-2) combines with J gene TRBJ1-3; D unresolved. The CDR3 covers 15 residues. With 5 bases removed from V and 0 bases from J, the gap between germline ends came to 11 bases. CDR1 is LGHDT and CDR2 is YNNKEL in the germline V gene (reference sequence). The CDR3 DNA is TGTGCCAGCAGCGACCTGTGGAGCTCTGGAAACACCATATATTTT. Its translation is CASSDLWSSGNTIYF.